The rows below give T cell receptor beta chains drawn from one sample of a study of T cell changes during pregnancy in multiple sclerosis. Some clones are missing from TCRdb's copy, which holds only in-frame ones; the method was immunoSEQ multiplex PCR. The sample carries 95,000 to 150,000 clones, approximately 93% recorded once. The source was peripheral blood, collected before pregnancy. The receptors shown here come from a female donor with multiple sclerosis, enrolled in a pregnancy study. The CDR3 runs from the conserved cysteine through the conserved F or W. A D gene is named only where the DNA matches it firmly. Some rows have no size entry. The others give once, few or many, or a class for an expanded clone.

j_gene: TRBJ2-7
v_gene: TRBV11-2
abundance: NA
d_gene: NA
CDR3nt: TGTGCCAGCAGCTTAGCGAGACTACCCTACGAGCAGTACTTC
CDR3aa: CASSLARLPYEQYF

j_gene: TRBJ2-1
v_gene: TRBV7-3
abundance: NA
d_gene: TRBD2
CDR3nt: TGTGCCAGCAGCTTAACTCGGGGGGCCTACAATGAGCAGTTCTTC
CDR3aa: CASSLTRGAYNEQFF

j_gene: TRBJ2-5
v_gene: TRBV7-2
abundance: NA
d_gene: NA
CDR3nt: TGTGCCAGCAGCTTACAGGAGACCCAGTACTTC
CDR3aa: CASSLQETQYF

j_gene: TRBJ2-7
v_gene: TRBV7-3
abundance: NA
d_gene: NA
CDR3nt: TGTGCCAGCAGCTTAGGCGGGCCTTTCGAGCAGTACTTC
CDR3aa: CASSLGGPFEQYF

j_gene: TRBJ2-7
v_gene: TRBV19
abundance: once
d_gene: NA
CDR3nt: TGTGCCAGTAGTCCGGAGATGGGTCTTTCCTACGAGCAGTACTTC
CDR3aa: CASSPEMGLSYEQYF

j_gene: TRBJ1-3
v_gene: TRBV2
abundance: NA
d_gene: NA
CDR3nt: TGTGCCAGCAGTGGACAGGAGGTCTTTGGGTCTGGAAACACCATATATTTT
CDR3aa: CASSGQEVFGSGNTIYF

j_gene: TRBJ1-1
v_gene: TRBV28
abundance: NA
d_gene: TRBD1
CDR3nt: TGTGCCAGCAGTTTTCCAACAGGGGAACCGAACACTGAAGCTTTCTTT
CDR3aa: CASSFPTGEPNTEAFF

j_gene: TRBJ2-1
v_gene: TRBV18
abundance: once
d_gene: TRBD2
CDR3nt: TGTGCCAGCTCACCACCGGTAGCGGGCCCATACAATGAGCAGTTCTTC
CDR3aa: CASSPPVAGPYNEQFF

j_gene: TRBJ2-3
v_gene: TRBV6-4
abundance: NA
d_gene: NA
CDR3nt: TGTGCCAGCAGCGGGGAGGGCACAGATACGCAGTATTTT
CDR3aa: CASSGEGTDTQYF

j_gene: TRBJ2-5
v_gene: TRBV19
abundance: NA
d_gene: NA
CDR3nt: TGTGCCAGTAGTATAGATCGCTGGCTTGGCCAAGAGACCCAGTACTTC
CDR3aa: CASSIDRWLGQETQYF

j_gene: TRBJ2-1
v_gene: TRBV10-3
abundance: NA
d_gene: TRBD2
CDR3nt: TGTGCCATCAGTAAGTACAGTCGGACTAGCGGGAGGAATGAGCAGTTCTTC
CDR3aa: CAISKYSRTSGRNEQFF

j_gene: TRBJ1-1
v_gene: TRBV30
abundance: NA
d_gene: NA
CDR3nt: TGTGCCTGGAGTCGGGTGAACACTGAAGCTTTCTTT
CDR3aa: CAWSRVNTEAFF

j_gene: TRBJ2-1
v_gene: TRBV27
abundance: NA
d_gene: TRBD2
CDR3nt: TGTGCCAGCAGTCCAGCGGGAGGGTTAACCAATGAGCAGTTCTTC
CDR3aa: CASSPAGGLTNEQFF

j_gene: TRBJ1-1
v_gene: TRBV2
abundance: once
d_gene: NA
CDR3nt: TGTGCCAGCAGTGAAAGTCGGGGGACGGTTGAAGCTTTCTTT
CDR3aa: CASSESRGTVEAFF

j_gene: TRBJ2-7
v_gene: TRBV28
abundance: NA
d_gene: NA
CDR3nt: TGTGCCAGCAGACTAGGTCCAAATCTCGAGCAGTACTTC
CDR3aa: CASRLGPNLEQYF

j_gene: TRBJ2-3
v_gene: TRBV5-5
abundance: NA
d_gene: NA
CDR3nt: TGTGCCAGCAGCTTGTCCAGGACAGATACGCAGTATTTT
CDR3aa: CASSLSRTDTQYF

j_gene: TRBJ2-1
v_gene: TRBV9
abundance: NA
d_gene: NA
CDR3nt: TGTGCCAGCAGCCCCCGCCTTGCAGGCCAATACAATGAGCAGTTCTTC
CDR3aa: CASSPRLAGQYNEQFF

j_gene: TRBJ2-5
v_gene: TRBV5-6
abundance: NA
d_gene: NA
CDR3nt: TGTGCCAGCAGCTTCCGGGCTGGGGTCGGGGAGCAGTACTTC
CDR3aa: CASSFRAGVGEQYF

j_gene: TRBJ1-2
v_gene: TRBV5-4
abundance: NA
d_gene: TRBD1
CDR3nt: TGTGCCAGCAGCTTGAACAGGGGTAACGGCTACACCTTC
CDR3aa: CASSLNRGNGYTF

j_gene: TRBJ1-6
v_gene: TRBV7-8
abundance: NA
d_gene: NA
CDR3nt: TGTGCCAGCAGCTTATACAGCTCCTATAATTCACCCCTCCACTTT
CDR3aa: CASSLYSSYNSPLHF

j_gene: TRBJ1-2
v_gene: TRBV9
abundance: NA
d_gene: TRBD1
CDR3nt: TGTGCCAGCAGCGCGGACGACAGGGACTATGGCTACACCTTC
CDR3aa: CASSADDRDYGYTF

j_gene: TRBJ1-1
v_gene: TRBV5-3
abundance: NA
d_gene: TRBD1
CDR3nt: TGTGCCAGAAGCTCAAACGAGACAGGGTGGATTTGTTACACTGAAGCTTTCTTT
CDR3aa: CARSSNETGWICYTEAFF

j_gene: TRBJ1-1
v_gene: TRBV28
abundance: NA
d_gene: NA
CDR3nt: TGTGCCAGCAGTCCGCCAGGTCGGGGAACTGAAGCTTTCTTT
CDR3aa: CASSPPGRGTEAFF

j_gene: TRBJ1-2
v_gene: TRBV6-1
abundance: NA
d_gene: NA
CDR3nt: TGTGCCAGCAGTGAGTTCCCAGGGAACGGAGGCTACACCTTC
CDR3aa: CASSEFPGNGGYTF

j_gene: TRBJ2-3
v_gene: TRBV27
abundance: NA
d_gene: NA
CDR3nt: TGTGCCAGCAGTTTATTTCGCCAGGGAACAGATACGCAGTATTTT
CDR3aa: CASSLFRQGTDTQYF

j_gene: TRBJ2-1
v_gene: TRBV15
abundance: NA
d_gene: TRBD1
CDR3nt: TGTGCCACCAGTACAGGGGGGATACTGGGAGAGCAGTTCTTC
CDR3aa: CATSTGGILGEQFF

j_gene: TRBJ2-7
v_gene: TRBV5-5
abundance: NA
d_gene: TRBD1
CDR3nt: TGTGCCAGCAGCTTGGGACAGGGACCATACGAGCAGTACTTC
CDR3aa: CASSLGQGPYEQYF

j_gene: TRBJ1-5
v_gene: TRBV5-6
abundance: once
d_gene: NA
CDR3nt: TGTGCCAGCAGCTTGTTGGGTCCCACGGGGTTCGGTCAGCCCCAGCATTTT
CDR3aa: CASSLLGPTGFGQPQHF

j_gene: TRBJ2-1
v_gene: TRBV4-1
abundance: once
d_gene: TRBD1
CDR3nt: TGCGCCAGCAGCCAGCCGTCACAGGGGTGGAATGAGCAGTTCTTC
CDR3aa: CASSQPSQGWNEQFF

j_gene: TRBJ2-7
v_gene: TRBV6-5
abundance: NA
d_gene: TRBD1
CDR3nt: TGTGCCAGCAGTTCGGGACAGGGGGCCGACGAGCAGTACTTC
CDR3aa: CASSSGQGADEQYF

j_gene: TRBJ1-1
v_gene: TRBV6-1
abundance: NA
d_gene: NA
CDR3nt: TGTGCCAGCAGTGAAGCGTTTACGGGAACTGAAGCTTTCTTT
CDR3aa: CASSEAFTGTEAFF

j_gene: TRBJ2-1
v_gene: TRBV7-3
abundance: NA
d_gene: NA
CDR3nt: TGTGCCAGCCGGCGCGGGGACTCCTACAATGAGCAGTTCTTC
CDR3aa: CASRRGDSYNEQFF

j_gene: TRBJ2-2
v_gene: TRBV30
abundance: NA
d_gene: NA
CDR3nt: TGTGCCTGGACGACAGTTCACACCGGGGAGCTGTTTTTT
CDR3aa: CAWTTVHTGELFF

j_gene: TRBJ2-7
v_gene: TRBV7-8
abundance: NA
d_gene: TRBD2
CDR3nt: TGTGCCAGCAGCCCCACCCAAGGACTAGCGGTACCCGGCGAGCAGTACTTC
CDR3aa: CASSPTQGLAVPGEQYF

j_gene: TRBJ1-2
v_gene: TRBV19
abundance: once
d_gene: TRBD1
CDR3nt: TGTGCCAGTAGTTCTCAGGGGGCGTGGGGCTACACCTTC
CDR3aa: CASSSQGAWGYTF

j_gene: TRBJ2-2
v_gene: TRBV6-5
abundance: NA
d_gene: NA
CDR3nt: TGTGCCAGCAGTTACCTAAGGGGGTCGAACACCGGGGAGCTGTTTTTT
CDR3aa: CASSYLRGSNTGELFF

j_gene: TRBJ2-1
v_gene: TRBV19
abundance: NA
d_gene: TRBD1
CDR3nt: TGTGCCAGTAGTATAGCTCGGACAGGGGCCAATGAGCAGTTCTTC
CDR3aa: CASSIARTGANEQFF

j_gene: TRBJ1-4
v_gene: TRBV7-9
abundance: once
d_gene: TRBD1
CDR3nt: TGTGCCAGTCGGTGGACAGGGGGTAGTGAAAAACTGTTTTTT
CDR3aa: CASRWTGGSEKLFF

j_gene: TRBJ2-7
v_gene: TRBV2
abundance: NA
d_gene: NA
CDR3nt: TGTGCCAGCAGTGATGAAGGGTGGGCTAGCCGCTCCTACGAGCAGTACTTC
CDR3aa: CASSDEGWASRSYEQYF

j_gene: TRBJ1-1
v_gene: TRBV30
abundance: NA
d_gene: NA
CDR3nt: TGTGCCTGGAGTGTGGTCAGAGGAGACACTGAAGCTTTCTTT
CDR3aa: CAWSVVRGDTEAFF

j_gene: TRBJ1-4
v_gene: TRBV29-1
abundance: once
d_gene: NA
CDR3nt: TGCAGCGTTGTATTACATAATGAAAAACTGTTTTTT
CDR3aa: CSVVLHNEKLFF

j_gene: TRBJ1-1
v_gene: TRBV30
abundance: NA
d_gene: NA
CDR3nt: TGTGCCTGGAGTGTAGACGGGGAGTCCACTGAAGCTTTCTTT
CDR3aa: CAWSVDGESTEAFF